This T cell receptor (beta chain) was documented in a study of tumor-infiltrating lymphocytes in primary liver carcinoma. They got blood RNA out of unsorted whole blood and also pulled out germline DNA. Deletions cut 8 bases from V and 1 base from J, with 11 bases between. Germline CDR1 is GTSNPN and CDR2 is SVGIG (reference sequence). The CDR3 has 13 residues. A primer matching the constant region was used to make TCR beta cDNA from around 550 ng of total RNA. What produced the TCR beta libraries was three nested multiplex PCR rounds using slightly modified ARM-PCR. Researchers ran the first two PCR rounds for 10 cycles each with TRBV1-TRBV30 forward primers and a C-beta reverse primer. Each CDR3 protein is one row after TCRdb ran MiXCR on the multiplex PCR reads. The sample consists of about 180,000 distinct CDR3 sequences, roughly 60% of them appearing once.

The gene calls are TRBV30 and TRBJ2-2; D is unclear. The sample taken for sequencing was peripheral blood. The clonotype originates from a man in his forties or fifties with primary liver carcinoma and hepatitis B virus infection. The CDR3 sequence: CAVLSGNTGELFF. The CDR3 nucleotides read TGTGCCGTCCTTTCGGGGAACACCGGGGAGCTGTTTTTT.